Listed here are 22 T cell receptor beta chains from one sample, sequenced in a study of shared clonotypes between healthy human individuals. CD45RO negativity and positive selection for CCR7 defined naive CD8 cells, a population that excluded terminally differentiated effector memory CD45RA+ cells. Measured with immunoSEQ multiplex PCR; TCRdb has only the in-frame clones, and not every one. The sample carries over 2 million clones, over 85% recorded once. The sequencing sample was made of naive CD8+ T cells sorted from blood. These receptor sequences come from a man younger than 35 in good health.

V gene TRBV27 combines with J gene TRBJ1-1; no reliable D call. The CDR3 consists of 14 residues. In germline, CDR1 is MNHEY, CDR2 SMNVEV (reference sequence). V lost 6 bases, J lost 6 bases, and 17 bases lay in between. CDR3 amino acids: CASSQTPRTSEAFF. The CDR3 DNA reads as TGTGCCAGCAGCCAAACCCCCAGGACCTCTGAAGCTTTCTTT.

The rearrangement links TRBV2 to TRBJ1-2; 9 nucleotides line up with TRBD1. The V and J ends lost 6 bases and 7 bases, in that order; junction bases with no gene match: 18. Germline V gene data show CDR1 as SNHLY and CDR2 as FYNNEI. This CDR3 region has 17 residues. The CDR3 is CASSDNWDRVVKSGYTF. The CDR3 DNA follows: TGTGCCAGCAGCGATAACTGGGACAGGGTCGTCAAAAGTGGCTACACCTTC.

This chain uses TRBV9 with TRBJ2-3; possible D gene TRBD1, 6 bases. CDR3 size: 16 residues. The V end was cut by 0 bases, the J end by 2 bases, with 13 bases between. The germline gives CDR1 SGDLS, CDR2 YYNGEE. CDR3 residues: CASSVDRQADTDTQYF. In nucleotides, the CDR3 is TGTGCCAGCAGCGTAGACAGACAGGCTGACACAGATACGCAGTATTTT.

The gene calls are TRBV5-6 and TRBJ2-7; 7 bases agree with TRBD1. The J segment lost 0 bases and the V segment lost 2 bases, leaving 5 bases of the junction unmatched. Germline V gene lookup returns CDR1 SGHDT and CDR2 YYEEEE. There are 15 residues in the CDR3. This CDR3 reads CASSFQGVSSYEQYF. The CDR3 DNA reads TGTGCCAGCAGCTTTCAGGGGGTAAGCTCCTACGAGCAGTACTTC.

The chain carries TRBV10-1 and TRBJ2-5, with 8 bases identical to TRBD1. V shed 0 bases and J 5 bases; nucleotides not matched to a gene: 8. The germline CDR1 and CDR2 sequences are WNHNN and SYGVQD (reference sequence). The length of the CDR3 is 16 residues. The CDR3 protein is CASSESRTGRWETQYF. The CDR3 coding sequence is TGCGCCAGCAGTGAGTCTCGGACAGGGAGGTGGGAGACCCAGTACTTC.

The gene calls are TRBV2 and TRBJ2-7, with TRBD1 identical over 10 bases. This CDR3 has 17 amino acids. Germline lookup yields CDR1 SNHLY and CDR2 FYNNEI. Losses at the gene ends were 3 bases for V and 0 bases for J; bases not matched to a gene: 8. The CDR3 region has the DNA TGTGCCAGCAGTGAGATCAGTCGACAGGGGGCCTCCTACGAGCAGTACTTC. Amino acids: CASSEISRQGASYEQYF.

In DNA form, the CDR3 reads TGTGCCAGCACCTATTATCCCGGCGGGGACACTGAAGCTTTCTTT. Translated: CASTYYPGGDTEAFF. This chain joins TRBV6-1 and TRBJ1-1; no definite D call. Germline values: CDR1 MNHNS, CDR2 SASEGT. V lost 7 bases and J 3 bases, leaving 18 bases between the germline ends. The CDR3 runs 15 residues.

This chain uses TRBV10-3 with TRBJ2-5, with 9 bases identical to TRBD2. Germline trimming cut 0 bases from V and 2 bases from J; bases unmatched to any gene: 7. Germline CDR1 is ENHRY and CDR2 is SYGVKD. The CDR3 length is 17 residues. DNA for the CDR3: TGTGCCATCAGTGAGTCCGGGCTAGCGGGGAGACAAGAGACCCAGTACTTC. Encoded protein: CAISESGLAGRQETQYF.

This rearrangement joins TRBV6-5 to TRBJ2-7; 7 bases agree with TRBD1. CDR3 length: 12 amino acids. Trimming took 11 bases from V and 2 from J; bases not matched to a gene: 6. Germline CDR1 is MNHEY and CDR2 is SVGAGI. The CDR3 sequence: CAYRGPTYEQYF. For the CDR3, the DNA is TGTGCCTACAGGGGCCCAACCTACGAGCAGTACTTC.

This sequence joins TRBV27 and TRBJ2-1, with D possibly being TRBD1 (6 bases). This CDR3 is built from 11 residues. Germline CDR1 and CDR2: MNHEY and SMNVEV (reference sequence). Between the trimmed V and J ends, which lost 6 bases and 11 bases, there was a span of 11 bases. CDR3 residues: CASRQGAQQFF. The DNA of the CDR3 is TGTGCCAGCAGACAGGGTGCACAGCAGTTCTTC.

The CDR3, as DNA: TGTGCCAGCAGCCCCGGGGGGACGGGGAGGGACTATGGCTACACCTTC. Translation: CASSPGGTGRDYGYTF. The V and J genes are TRBV5-6 and TRBJ1-2; weak D call: TRBD1 (5 bases). Germline CDR1 is SGHDT and CDR2 is YYEEEE. This CDR3 has 16 residues. Trimming pared 4 bases from V and 3 bases from J, leaving 19 bases between.

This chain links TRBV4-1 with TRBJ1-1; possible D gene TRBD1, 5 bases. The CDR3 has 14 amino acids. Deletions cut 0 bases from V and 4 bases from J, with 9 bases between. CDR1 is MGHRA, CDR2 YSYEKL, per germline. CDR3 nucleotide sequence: TGCGCCAGCAGCCAAGATGGGACGGCCACTGAAGCTTTCTTT. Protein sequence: CASSQDGTATEAFF.

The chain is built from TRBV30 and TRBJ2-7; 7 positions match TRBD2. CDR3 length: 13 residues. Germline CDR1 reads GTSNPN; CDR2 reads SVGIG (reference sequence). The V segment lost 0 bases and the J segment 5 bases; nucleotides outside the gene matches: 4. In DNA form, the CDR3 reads TGTGCCTGGAGTGTAGCGCTAGCGGACGAGCAGTACTTC. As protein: CAWSVALADEQYF.

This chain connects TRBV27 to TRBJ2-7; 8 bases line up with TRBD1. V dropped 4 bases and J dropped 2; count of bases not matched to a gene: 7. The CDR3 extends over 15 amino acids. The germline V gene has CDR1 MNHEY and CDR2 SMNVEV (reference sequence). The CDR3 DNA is TGTGCCAGCAGTTCAAGGACAGGGCCCCCCTACGAGCAGTACTTC. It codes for CASSSRTGPPYEQYF.

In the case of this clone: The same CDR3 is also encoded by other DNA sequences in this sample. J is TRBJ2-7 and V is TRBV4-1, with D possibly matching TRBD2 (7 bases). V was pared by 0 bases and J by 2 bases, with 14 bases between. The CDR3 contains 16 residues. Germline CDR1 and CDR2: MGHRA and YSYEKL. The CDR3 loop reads CASSQDLGGGTYEQYF. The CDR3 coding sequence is TGCGCCAGCAGCCAAGATCTGGGCGGGGGCACCTACGAGCAGTACTTC.

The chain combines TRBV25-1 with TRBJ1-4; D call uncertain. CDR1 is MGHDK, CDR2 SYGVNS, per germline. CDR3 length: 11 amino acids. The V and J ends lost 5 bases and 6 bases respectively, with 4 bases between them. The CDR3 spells CASSIDEKLFF. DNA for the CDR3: TGTGCCAGCAGTATCGATGAAAAACTGTTTTTT.

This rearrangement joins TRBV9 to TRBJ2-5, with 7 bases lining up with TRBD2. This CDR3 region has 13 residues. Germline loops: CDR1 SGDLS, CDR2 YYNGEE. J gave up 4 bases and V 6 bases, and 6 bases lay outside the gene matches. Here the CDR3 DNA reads TGTGCCAGCACCCCCCCGGGGGGAGAGACCCAGTACTTC. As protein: CASTPPGGETQYF.

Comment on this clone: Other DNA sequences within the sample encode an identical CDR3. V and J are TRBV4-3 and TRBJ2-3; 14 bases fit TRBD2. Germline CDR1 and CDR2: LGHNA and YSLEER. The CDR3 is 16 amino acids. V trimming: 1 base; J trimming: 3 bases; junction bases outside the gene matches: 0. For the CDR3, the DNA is TGCGCCAGCAGCCAAGGGACTAGCGGGAGGACAGATACGCAGTATTTT. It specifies CASSQGTSGRTDTQYF.

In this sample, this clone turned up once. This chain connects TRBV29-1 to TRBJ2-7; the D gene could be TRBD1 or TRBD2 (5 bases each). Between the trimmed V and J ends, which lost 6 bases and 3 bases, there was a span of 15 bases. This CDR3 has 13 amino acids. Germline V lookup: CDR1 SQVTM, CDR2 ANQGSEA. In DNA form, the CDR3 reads TGCAGCGTATCACGTGCTGGGGGCTACGAGCAGTACTTC. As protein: CSVSRAGGYEQYF.

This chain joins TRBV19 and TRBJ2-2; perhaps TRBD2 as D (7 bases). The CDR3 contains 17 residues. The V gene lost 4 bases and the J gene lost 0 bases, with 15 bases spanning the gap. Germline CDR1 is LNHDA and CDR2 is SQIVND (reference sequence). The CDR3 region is CASSRGGRGPNTGELFF. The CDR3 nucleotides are TGTGCCAGTAGTAGAGGTGGGCGGGGGCCGAACACCGGGGAGCTGTTTTTT.

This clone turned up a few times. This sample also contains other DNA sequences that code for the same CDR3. CDR3 bases: TGTGCCAGCAGCTTGTGGACCGGGGAGCTGTTTTTT. Its protein is CASSLWTGELFF. The chain employs TRBV5-4 and TRBJ2-2; D is unclear. Germline V CDR1 and CDR2: SGHNT, YYREEE (reference sequence). This CDR3 has 12 amino acids. Trimming removed 1 base from V and 5 bases from J, with 3 bases in between.

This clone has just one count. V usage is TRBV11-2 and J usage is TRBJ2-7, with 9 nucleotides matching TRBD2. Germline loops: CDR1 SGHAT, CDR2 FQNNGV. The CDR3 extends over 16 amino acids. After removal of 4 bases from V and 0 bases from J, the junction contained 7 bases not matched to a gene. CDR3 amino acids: CASSSHVSGSSYEQYF. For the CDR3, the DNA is TGTGCCAGCAGCTCGCACGTTAGCGGGAGCTCCTACGAGCAGTACTTC.